This T cell receptor (beta chain) was captured in a study of T-cell reconstitution after alpha-beta-depleted transplantation in children. Study-wide findings and caveats: Newly produced T cells mostly accounted for T-cell counts and diversity one year post-transplant.

The table lists this clonotype with many counts. What it binds is not known. TCRbeta library preparation incorporated unique molecular identifiers. TCRdb ran MiXCR on the PCR reads and lists one entry per CDR3 protein. Here the sample spans some 600,000 distinct CDR3 sequences, roughly 13% being singletons. CDR3 length equals 16 residues. V was pared by 4 bases and J by 4 bases, with 10 bases of the junction left unmatched. Per the germline V gene, CDR1 is ENHRY and CDR2 is SYGVKD. Sequenced here: PBMCs, mostly from graft donor cells, sampled 360 days after TCRalphabeta/CD19-depleted stem cell transplant. The chain is built from TRBV10-3 and TRBJ2-1; TRBD2 matches 7 bases. The source of this sequence is a male patient between 10 and 17 years old who had a stem cell transplant for acute myeloid leukemia, so the T cells may come from the graft donor. CDR3: CAISGGAGVLYNEQFF. The CDR3 DNA follows: TGTGCCATCAGTGGGGGTGCGGGAGTTCTTTACAATGAGCAGTTCTTC.